These T cell receptor beta chains were read from a single sample in a study of T cell responses to AZD1222 COVID-19 vaccine. Assay used: immunoSEQ multiplex PCR; TCRdb lists only in-frame clones, some missing. In the table there are tens of thousands of clones, around 84% of which are singletons. The sample consisted of peripheral blood, taken on day 0 of AZD1222 vaccination. The receptors shown here come from an adult in good health. Each CDR3 is given with its conserved first and last residue. The D gene is left open where the match is weak. Size is omitted from some rows. Given values are once, few, many or a class for expanded clones.

size	V	D	length	J	CDR3	DNA
few	TRBV5-4	-	14	TRBJ1-1	CASSLGLFRSEAFF	TGTGCCAGCAGCTTGGGGTTATTTAGATCGGAAGCTTTCTTT
-	TRBV5-4	-	12	TRBJ2-7	CASSPQGYEQYF	TGTGCCAGCAGCCCCCAGGGGTACGAGCAGTACTTC
-	TRBV6-6	-	15	TRBJ1-2	CASSYGGEINHGYTF	TGTGCCAGCAGTTACGGCGGCGAGATTAACCATGGCTACACCTTC
-	TRBV6-6	-	13	TRBJ2-5	CASIAGGRETQYF	TGTGCCAGCATTGCAGGGGGGAGAGAGACCCAGTACTTC
-	TRBV9	-	13	TRBJ1-1	CASSAGPSGEAFF	TGTGCCAGCAGCGCGGGACCGAGCGGCGAAGCTTTCTTT
-	TRBV5-4	-	13	TRBJ2-1	CASSFSSVDEQFF	TGTGCCAGCAGCTTTTCGTCGGTCGATGAGCAGTTCTTC
-	TRBV28	TRBD1	15	TRBJ2-7	CASSTQGELAYEQYF	TGTGCCAGCAGTACTCAGGGGGAGCTAGCCTACGAGCAGTACTTC
-	TRBV28	-	16	TRBJ1-2	CASSPTPPGRNYGYTF	TGTGCCAGCAGTCCGACACCCCCCGGGCGTAACTATGGCTACACCTTC
once	TRBV19	TRBD1	14	TRBJ1-2	CASSTATGDYGYTF	TGTGCCAGTAGTACCGCCACAGGGGACTATGGCTACACCTTC
once	TRBV24-1	TRBD1	16	TRBJ2-2	CATSDRRTGFAGELFF	TGTGCCACCAGTGATCGCCGGACAGGGTTCGCCGGGGAGCTGTTTTTT
once	TRBV4-2	TRBD1	16	TRBJ1-2	CASSPRDRGIDYGYTF	TGTGCCAGCAGCCCTAGGGACAGGGGGATAGACTATGGCTACACCTTC
-	TRBV5-1	TRBD2	16	TRBJ2-3	CASSLVPRGAGDTQYF	TGCGCCAGCAGCTTGGTTCCGCGGGGGGCCGGAGATACGCAGTATTTT
-	TRBV7-3	-	16	TRBJ2-3	CASSLGIPASTDTQYF	TGTGCCAGCAGCTTAGGAATCCCAGCGAGCACAGATACGCAGTATTTT
-	TRBV7-8	-	15	TRBJ2-5	CASSLALSRQETQYF	TGTGCCAGCAGCTTAGCATTGAGCAGGCAAGAGACCCAGTACTTC
few	TRBV5-4	-	16	TRBJ2-1	CASSPPGARSYNEQFF	TGTGCCAGCAGCCCCCCGGGGGCCCGCTCCTACAATGAGCAGTTCTTC
-	TRBV6-5	-	13	TRBJ1-2	CASRVGVNYGYTF	TGTGCCAGCAGGGTGGGAGTTAACTATGGCTACACCTTC